This TCR beta chain originates from a study of blood T cell repertoires in COVID-19. Study at large: The United States, Italy and Spain provided the acute and convalescent COVID-19 samples. Nucleic acid was either cDNA or gDNA, and it came from T cells, B-cell-depleted T cells, or PBMCs.

The CDR3 contains 12 residues. Germline assignment: CDR1 MNHEY and CDR2 SVGEGT. Trimming took off 5 bases at V and 8 bases at J, with 9 bases between the two ends. Methods used by the authors: Nucleated cell number was recorded as an estimate derived from reference gene primer amplification. Assay used: immunoSEQ multiplex PCR; TCRdb lists only in-frame clones, some missing. That table is the source of V, J and clone size, and D and trimming were worked out from the DNA. The sample has around 93,000 clones; 87% are singletons. This receptor was taken from a human donor in a cohort sampled during active COVID-19. Material: peripheral blood. This sequence joins TRBV6-2 or TRBV6-3 and TRBJ2-2; possible D gene TRBD2, 6 bases. Here the CDR3 reads CASSTGRGELFF. CDR3 sequence (DNA): TGTGCCAGCAGTACCGGGAGAGGGGAGCTGTTTTTT.